This T cell receptor beta chain is from a study of metastatic and nonmetastatic thyroid tumors. Study in general: Repertoires from malignant and benign thyroid patients were compared across blood and tumor or nodule tissue.

Among the patients, none had received any treatment before thyroid surgery. MiXCR re-clonotyped the PCR reads for TCRdb. The table shows over 15,000 clones, with 29% occurring only once. Sequencing was carried out using tumor tissue. The TCR was taken from a male donor with papillary thyroid cancer or a benign thyroid nodule (not recorded which). Some clones in this sample may be carry-over from other donors' samples.

CDR3 nucleotides: TGTGCCAGCAGCGTAGCTGGACTAGCGTATCTCCAAGAGACCCAGTACTTC. The encoded protein is CASSVAGLAYLQETQYF. The rearrangement joins TRBV9 to TRBJ2-5; 9 nucleotides line up with TRBD2. The germline gives CDR1 SGDLS, CDR2 YYNGEE. CDR3 length: 17 residues. With V trimmed by 0 bases and J by 1 base, 7 bases remained unmatched.